What follows is one T cell receptor beta chain and its context. The CDR3 has 13 residues. The germline CDR1 and CDR2 sequences are MNHEY and SMNVEV (reference sequence). With 6 bases removed from V and 5 bases from J, the gap between germline ends came to 12 bases. Samples underwent the assay at deep level. Template for every sorted-subset replicate PCR totaled around 200 ng DNA, some 30,000 T cell genomes. Assay used: immunoSEQ multiplex PCR; TCRdb lists only in-frame clones, some missing. The table includes roughly 650,000 clones, around 97% detected once. This sample is drawn from a study of shared clonotypes between healthy human individuals. At the level of the study: The donors, a couple of women and a few men, were aged 18 to 49.

The sequence was obtained from a woman aged 25 to 39 in good health. Material for sequencing was naive CD4+ T cells sorted from blood. As to subset: CD45RA+ positively selected. The gene calls are TRBV27 and TRBJ2-3; the D call may be TRBD1 or TRBD2 (5 bases each). In nucleotides, the CDR3 is TGTGCCAGCAGGGGACGGATCCTAGATACGCAGTATTTT. The encoded protein is CASRGRILDTQYF.